The clone carrying this TCR beta chain was seen more than once but under ten times. Its matching antigen is unknown. The data are from a study of beta chain features in type 1 diabetes. Expressed TCRB transcripts got sequenced, as all isolated RNA was reverse transcribed. Assay: immunoSEQ multiplex PCR; the TCRdb copy retains only in-frame clones and omits some. The sample records roughly 400,000 clones, over 12% being singletons. Findings of the study overall: For type 1 diabetes patients, VDJ junctions showed fewer insertions and more deletions.

Purity above 95% was achieved in all sorted populations. The CDR3 covers 16 residues. Germline-derived CDR1 and CDR2 are SGHTA and FQGNSA. With 1 base clipped from V and 4 bases from J, the junction kept 4 bases outside the gene matches. The source of this sequence is a woman aged 18 to 35 in good health. The chain uses TRBV7-2 and TRBJ2-5; 12 positions agree with TRBD1. Sequencing input: naive CD4+ T cells from blood. CDR3 coding DNA: TGTGCCAGCAGCTTAGTGGGACAGGGGGCTCCAGAGACCCAGTACTTC. Encoded protein: CASSLVGQGAPETQYF.